Shown below are 5 T cell receptor beta chains from a single sample sequenced in a study of blood T cells in healthy people across ages. Then a second PCR, running about 6 to 11 cycles, was carried out with a sample-barcoded 5' primer and a J-beta primer mix. TCRdb re-derived calls from the 5' RACE reads in MiXCR, one entry per CDR3 protein. The sample carries roughly 2 million distinct CDR3 sequences, around 48% recorded once. Sequencing was carried out using blood. The source is a middle-aged woman in good health.

The gene calls are TRBV4-2 and TRBJ2-7; D ambiguous. Trimming cost V 2 bases and J 3 bases, with 5 bases left between them. CDR1 LGHNA and CDR2 YNFKEQ come from the germline V gene. This CDR3 region has 12 residues. This CDR3 is CASSQNNYEQYF. CDR3 coding DNA: TGTGCCAGCAGCCAAAATAACTACGAGCAGTACTTC.

The rearrangement uses TRBV20-1 and TRBJ2-7, with D perhaps given as TRBD1 or TRBD2 (6 bases each). The CDR3 runs 15 residues. V was clipped by 1 base and J by 2 bases, with 15 bases between them. The V gene's germline CDR1 is DFQATT and CDR2 SNEGSKA (reference sequence). The CDR3 reads CSARARGTITYEQYF. The CDR3 coding sequence is TGCAGTGCTAGAGCCCGCGGGACAATTACCTACGAGCAGTACTTC.

This chain joins TRBV4-3 and TRBJ2-3, with 8 bases identical to TRBD1. The V gene's germline CDR1 is LGHNA and CDR2 YSLEER. V lost 1 base, J lost 5 bases, and 8 bases stayed unmatched. The CDR3 length is 16 residues. CDR3 bases: TGCGCCAGCAGCCAAGGGCAGGGGGCGCCGGGAGATACGCAGTATTTT. Translating gives CASSQGQGAPGDTQYF.

The chain recombines TRBV11-3 with TRBJ2-1; tentatively, D is TRBD1 (6 bases). This CDR3 region has 15 residues. V was trimmed by 3 bases and J by 1 base, leaving 10 bases between them. Per germline, CDR1 SGHNT and CDR2 YENEEA. CDR3 loop: CASSFDRNSYNEQFF. Here the CDR3 DNA reads TGTGCCAGCAGCTTCGACAGGAATTCCTACAATGAGCAGTTCTTC.

V is TRBV4-3 and J is TRBJ2-1, with D unresolved. In germline, CDR1 is LGHNA, CDR2 YSLEER. The CDR3 runs 13 residues. Deletions cut 0 bases from V and 8 bases from J, with 8 bases between. CDR3 amino acids: CASSQELPHEQFF. For the CDR3, the DNA is TGCGCCAGCAGCCAAGAGTTGCCACATGAGCAGTTCTTC.